Following are 15 T cell receptor beta chains from one sample sequenced in a study of blood T cell repertoires in COVID-19. This table comes from immunoSEQ multiplex PCR, and its TCRdb copy is limited to in-frame clones, with some not included. This table holds tens of thousands of clones, over 75% found once. Sequencing was done on a sample of peripheral blood. The source of these receptors is a man aged 50 or older with acute or convalescent COVID-19.

The chain employs TRBV27 and TRBJ1-6; TRBD1 aligns across 8 bases. V lost 4 bases and J lost 7; bases outside the gene matches: 6. Germline CDR1 MNHEY, CDR2 SMNVEV (reference sequence). The CDR3 covers 15 residues. The DNA for the CDR3 is TGTGCCAGCAGTTCTGGACAGGGTTGGAATTCACCCCTCCACTTT. Protein sequence: CASSSGQGWNSPLHF.

This clone has just a few counts. V and J are TRBV7-2 and TRBJ2-5; 8 bases align to TRBD1. The trim removed 3 bases at V and 2 bases at J, leaving 2 bases unmatched. Germline CDR1 and CDR2: SGHTA and FQGNSA. The CDR3 is 14 amino acids. CDR3 amino acids: CASSLGTGQETQYF. As DNA, the CDR3 is TGTGCCAGCAGCTTGGGGACAGGACAAGAGACCCAGTACTTC.

The V and J genes are TRBV18 and TRBJ2-7, with 8 bases aligning to TRBD1. Germline assignment: CDR1 KGHSH and CDR2 LQKENI. The CDR3 has 15 amino acids. The trim removed 3 bases at V and 6 bases at J, leaving 10 bases unmatched. CDR3 DNA: TGTGCCAGCTCACCGAGGGGACAGGTGGGAGGCGAGCAGTACTTC. Encoded protein: CASSPRGQVGGEQYF.

The rearrangement uses TRBV19 and TRBJ2-2; 16 nucleotides line up with TRBD2. The CDR3 is 20 amino acids. With 6 bases clipped from V and 9 bases from J, the junction kept 19 bases outside the gene matches. Germline-derived CDR1 and CDR2 are LNHDA and SQIVND (reference sequence). CDR3 region: CASSPGWGLAGGPSRRELFF. As DNA, the CDR3 is TGTGCCAGTAGCCCCGGCTGGGGACTAGCGGGAGGGCCGTCGCGTCGGGAGCTGTTTTTT. The complete variable domain, with remaining parts taken from reference TRBV19 and TRBJ2-2, reads DGGITQSPKYLFRKEGQNVTLSCEQNLNHDAMYWYRQDPGQGLRLIYYSQIVNDFQKGDIAEGYSVSREKKESFPLTVTSAQKNPTAFYLCASSPGWGLAGGPSRRELFFGEGSRLTVL.

The chain uses TRBV21-1 and TRBJ1-1. TRBV21-1 is assigned pseudogene status. The CDR3 is made up of 17 amino acids. DNA of the CDR3: TGTGCCAGCAGCAAAAGTACGGGTCGGGGTCCGAACACTGAAGCTTTCTTT. The encoded protein is CASSKSTGRGPNTEAFF.

The chain has TRBV4-1 and TRBJ1-2; a possible D gene is TRBD1 (5 bases). With 0 bases removed from V and 4 bases from J, the gap between germline ends came to 12 bases. The CDR3 length is 15 residues. CDR1 and CDR2 (germline): MGHRA, YSYEKL. CDR3 protein: CASSQETGEVYGYTF. CDR3 coding DNA: TGCGCCAGCAGCCAAGAAACAGGCGAGGTCTATGGCTACACCTTC.

The V call is TRBV4-1, the J call TRBJ2-1; perhaps TRBD2 as D (5 bases). Germline CDR1 MGHRA, CDR2 YSYEKL. V lost 0 bases and J lost 0, with 12 bases in between. The CDR3 has 17 amino acids. The CDR3 region is CASSQDSRGPSYNEQFF. CDR3 nucleotide sequence: TGCGCCAGCAGCCAAGATTCTAGAGGGCCCTCCTACAATGAGCAGTTCTTC.

V and J are TRBV6-5 and TRBJ1-4, with D possibly being TRBD1 (6 bases). The V end was cut by 2 bases, the J end by 6 bases, with 10 bases between. This CDR3 contains 14 residues. Per germline, CDR1 MNHEY and CDR2 SVGAGI. The CDR3 is CASSYGQSYEKLFF. The CDR3 DNA reads TGTGCCAGCAGTTACGGACAGAGCTATGAAAAACTGTTTTTT.

The chain joins TRBV6-5 to TRBJ1-2; no reliable D call. Deletions cut 0 bases from V and 3 bases from J, with 5 bases between. Germline assignment: CDR1 MNHEY and CDR2 SVGAGI. This CDR3 comprises 13 residues. This chain's CDR3 is CASSYSGHYGYTF. CDR3 coding DNA: TGTGCCAGCAGTTACTCTGGGCACTATGGCTACACCTTC.

J is TRBJ1-1 and V is TRBV5-1; D uncertain. Germline V gene data show CDR1 as SGHRS and CDR2 as YFSETQ. The ends were cut back, 4 bases at V and 0 bases at J, with 7 bases in the middle. CDR3 size: 13 residues. The CDR3 coding sequence is TGCGCCAGCAGCCGAAGCCTGAACACTGAAGCTTTCTTT. It specifies CASSRSLNTEAFF.

The chain is built from TRBV29-1 and TRBJ2-7, with D perhaps matching TRBD1 (6 bases). Trimming took 3 bases from V and 9 from J, leaving 24 bases between them. Germline loops: CDR1 SQVTM, CDR2 ANQGSEA. This CDR3 region has 15 residues. This CDR3 reads CSVDSPGQPHIGQYF. The CDR3 DNA reads as TGCAGCGTTGACTCTCCGGGACAACCGCACATAGGGCAGTACTTC.

This clone was detected once. J is TRBJ2-1 and V is TRBV7-2; D gene unclear. The germline CDR1 and CDR2 sequences are SGHTA and FQGNSA. V shed 6 bases and J shed 2 bases, with 17 bases lying between them. CDR3 size: 16 residues. The CDR3 region has the DNA TGTGCCAGCAGAAACCTTTTGAGTTCCCCCTACAATGAGCAGTTCTTC. Protein sequence: CASRNLLSSPYNEQFF.

As to this clone: One end of the junction varies from germline; a read error may be responsible. The chain carries TRBV7-8 and TRBJ1-1; D is perhaps TRBD1 (5 bases). Per germline, CDR1 SGHVS and CDR2 FQNEAQ. There are 15 residues in the CDR3. Here the CDR3 reads CASSLSGGVGTKAFF. The CDR3 nucleotides read TGTGCCAGCAGCTTATCGGGGGGGGTCGGCACTAAAGCTTTCTTT.

This clone was detected once. The V and J genes are TRBV6-1 and TRBJ2-5; 11 nucleotides match TRBD2. Germline CDR1 and CDR2: MNHNS and SASEGT. With V trimmed by 1 base and J by 2 bases, 0 bases remained unmatched. The CDR3 spans 15 residues. This CDR3 is CASSEVAGGQETQYF. DNA for the CDR3: TGTGCCAGCAGTGAAGTAGCGGGAGGGCAAGAGACCCAGTACTTC.

The rearrangement uses TRBV28 and TRBJ2-1; TRBD1 matches at 7 bases. The CDR3 sequence is 15 residues long. CDR1 MDHEN and CDR2 SYDVKM come from the germline V gene. The junction had 8 bases not matched to a gene; V was cut back by 4 bases and J by 5 bases. The CDR3 reads CASSSGTVINNEQFF. The CDR3 nucleotides read TGTGCCAGCAGTTCCGGGACAGTAATTAACAATGAGCAGTTCTTC.